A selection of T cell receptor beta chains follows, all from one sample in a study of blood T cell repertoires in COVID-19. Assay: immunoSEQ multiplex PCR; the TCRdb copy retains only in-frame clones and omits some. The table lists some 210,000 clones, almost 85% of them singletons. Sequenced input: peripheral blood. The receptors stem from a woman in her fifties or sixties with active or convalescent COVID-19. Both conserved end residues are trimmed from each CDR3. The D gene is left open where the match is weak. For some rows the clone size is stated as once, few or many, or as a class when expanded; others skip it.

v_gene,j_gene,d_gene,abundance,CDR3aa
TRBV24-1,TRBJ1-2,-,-,ATSPTGGYGYT
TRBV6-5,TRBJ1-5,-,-,ASRKGGLNQPQH
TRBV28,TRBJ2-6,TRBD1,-,ASVGGKGANVLT
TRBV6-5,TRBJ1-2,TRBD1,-,ASSKGQATPLGYT
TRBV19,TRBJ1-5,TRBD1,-,ASNGQGTYSNQPQH
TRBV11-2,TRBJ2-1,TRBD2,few,ASSGTSGYNEQF
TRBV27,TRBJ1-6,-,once,ASSGPGTTSPLH
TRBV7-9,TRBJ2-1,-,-,ASSLESRGNEQF
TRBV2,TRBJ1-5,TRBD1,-,ASTGQGDQPQH
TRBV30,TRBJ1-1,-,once,AWSVSRGNTEAF
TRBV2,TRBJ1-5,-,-,ASAVEAQHQPQH
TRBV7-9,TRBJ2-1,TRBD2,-,ASSLASGRTYEQF
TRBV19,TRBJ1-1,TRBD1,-,ASSFQGGVNTEAF
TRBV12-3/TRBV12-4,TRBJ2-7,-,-,ASGRQEGFEQY
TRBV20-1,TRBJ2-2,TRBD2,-,SASGGLAGDHGELF
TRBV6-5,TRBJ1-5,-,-,ASSLRPQGQPQH
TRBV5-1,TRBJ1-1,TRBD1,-,ASRPQGAHHTEAF
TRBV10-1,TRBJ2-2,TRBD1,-,ASSDWDRGLGDTGELF
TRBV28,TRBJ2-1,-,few,ASSLGLDGKRF
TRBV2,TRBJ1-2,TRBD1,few,ASSEGTGVIYGYT
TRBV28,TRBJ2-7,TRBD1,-,ASSLPRGEQY
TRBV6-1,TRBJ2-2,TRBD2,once,ASSEWLAVENTGELF
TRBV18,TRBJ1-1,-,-,ASSSDTRNTEAF
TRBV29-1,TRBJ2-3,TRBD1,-,SALQGWTDTQY
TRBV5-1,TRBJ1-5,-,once,ASSFTGQEQPQH
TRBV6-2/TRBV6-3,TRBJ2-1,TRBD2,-,ASSYSGGLVYQQF
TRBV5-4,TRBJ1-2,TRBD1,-,ASRRGQASYGYT
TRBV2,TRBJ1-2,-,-,ASSGGGVSSSGYT
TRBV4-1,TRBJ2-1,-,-,ASKERESNRGHNEQF
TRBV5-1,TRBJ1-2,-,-,ASSSSTANYGYT
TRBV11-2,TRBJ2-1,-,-,ASSLGGSLNEQF
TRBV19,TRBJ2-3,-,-,ASRKATDTQY
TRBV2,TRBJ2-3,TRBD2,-,ASRYSSGGLDTQY
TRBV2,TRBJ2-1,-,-,ASSGGDRPNEQF
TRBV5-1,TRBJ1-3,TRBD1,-,ASSPTLGTGVSSGNTIY
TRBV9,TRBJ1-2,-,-,ASSPGVGGYT
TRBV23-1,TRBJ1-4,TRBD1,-,ASSRADRGGEKLF
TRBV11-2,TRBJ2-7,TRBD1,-,ASSTYPPSRGQLYEQY
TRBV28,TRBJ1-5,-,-,ASSPTGSVVGNQPQH
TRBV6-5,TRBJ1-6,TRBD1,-,ASRGDSNSPLH
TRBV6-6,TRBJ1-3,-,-,ASSTIGNTIY
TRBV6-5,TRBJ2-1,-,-,ASSYSNGVEQF
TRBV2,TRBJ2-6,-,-,ASIPQHSGANVLT
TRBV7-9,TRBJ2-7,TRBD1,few,ASSRGTGVNEQY
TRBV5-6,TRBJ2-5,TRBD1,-,ASSPLRRRGSETQY
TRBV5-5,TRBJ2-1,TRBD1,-,ASSFFRGNEQF
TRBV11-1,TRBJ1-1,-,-,ASSLGTAIEAF
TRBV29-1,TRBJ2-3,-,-,SVHPGVGTDTQY
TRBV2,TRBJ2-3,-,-,ASGPYPGHPTDTDTQY
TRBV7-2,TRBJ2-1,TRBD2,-,ASSLEAGGPSKQF
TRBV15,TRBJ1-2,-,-,ATSRDFGGANYGYT
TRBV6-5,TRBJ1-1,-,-,ASSPRAGGRFEAF
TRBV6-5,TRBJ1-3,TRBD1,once,ASFEGALGDTIY
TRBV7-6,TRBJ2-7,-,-,ASSPIFGSSSYEQY
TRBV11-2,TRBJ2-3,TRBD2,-,ASSLVGLVADTQY
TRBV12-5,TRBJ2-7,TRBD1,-,ASGTGAFYEQY
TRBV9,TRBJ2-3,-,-,ASSGGPGGTDTQY
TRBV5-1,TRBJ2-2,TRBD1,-,ASSQTGGITGELF